The T cell receptor beta chain under discussion was sequenced for a study of shared clonotypes between healthy human individuals. CDR1 and CDR2 (germline): MNHEY, SMNVEV (reference sequence). V gave up 7 bases and J gave up 4 bases, with 31 bases separating them. The CDR3 sequence is 19 residues long. As regards this clone: Its target is unknown.

Overall study findings and caveats: Unshared clonotypes carried lower generation probabilities than those common to all four donors.

CD45RO-negative CD8 cells positively selected for CCR7 made up the naive population, which excluded terminally differentiated effector memory CD45RA+ cells. Libraries were prepared by immunoSEQ multiplex PCR; TCRdb keeps only in-frame clonotypes and omits some of them. The sample has around 650,000 clones, roughly 95% seen once. The origin of this receptor is a woman aged 25 to 45 in good health. This chain joins TRBV27 and TRBJ1-2, with D perhaps matching TRBD1 (5 bases). Sample: naive CD8+ T cells sorted from blood. CDR3: CASTLGGSNRRIGFYGYTF. DNA of the CDR3: TGTGCCAGCACCCTGGGGGGGTCAAACCGGCGGATTGGGTTCTATGGCTACACCTTC.